One sample yielded the 20 T cell receptor beta chains listed below, sequenced in a study of early T cells in non-severe SARS-CoV-2 infection (dated by TCRdb to 2020 to 2023). Library construction relied on 5' RACE. TCRdb lists the instrument as NextSeq 500. The raw public data were reprocessed by TCRdb itself: fastp quality trimming at Q25, MiXCR clonotype calling, in-frame beta chains only. Every distinct CDR3 protein forms one entry, paired with its most common genes and DNA. Here the sample has tens of thousands of distinct CDR3 sequences; about 12% occur a single time. The top ten hold 3.5% to 5% of the sample. Material: whole blood, obtained at baseline. The origin of the receptors is an adult who was a healthcare worker with PCR-confirmed SARS-CoV-2 infection or an uninfected control (not recorded which).

This clonotype was seen a handful of times. The chain uses TRBV5-5 and TRBJ1-1; TRBD1 matches at 7 bases. This CDR3 region has 15 residues. The J segment lost 1 base and the V segment lost 4 bases, leaving 7 bases of the junction unmatched. The V gene's germline CDR1 is SGHKS and CDR2 YYEKEE (reference sequence). In DNA, the CDR3 is TGTGCCAGCAGCCTGGGGACAGTCAGGAACACTGAAGCTTTCTTT. Protein: CASSLGTVRNTEAFF.

This clonotype appeared a few times. This chain joins TRBV2 and TRBJ1-1; TRBD1 matches at 8 bases. V was clipped by 5 bases and J by 5 bases; unmatched bases: 7. The germline gives CDR1 SNHLY, CDR2 FYNNEI. This CDR3 spans 14 amino acids. This CDR3 reads CASSSDRGWTEAFF. DNA of the CDR3: TGTGCCAGCAGTAGTGACAGGGGATGGACTGAAGCTTTCTTT. Full variable domain (remainder filled in from reference TRBV2 and TRBJ1-1): EPEVTQTPSHQVTQMGQEVILRCVPISNHLYFYWYRQILGQKVEFLVSFYNNEISEKSEIFDDQFSVERPDGSNFTLKIRSTKLEDSAMYFCASSSDRGWTEAFFGQGTRLTVV.

This chain uses TRBV6-2 or TRBV6-3 with TRBJ2-4; TRBD1 aligns across 7 bases. There are 17 residues in the CDR3. The V gene end was trimmed by 6 bases and the J gene end by 0 bases; junction bases not matched to a gene: 11. The germline V gene encodes CDR1 MNHEY and CDR2 SVGEGT. CDR3 bases: TGTGCCAGCAGCCCCCAGGGACAGCCGCTAGCCAAAAACATTCAGTACTTC. The encoded protein is CASSPQGQPLAKNIQYF.

This chain connects TRBV9 to TRBJ2-1; D call uncertain. V was cut by 2 bases and J by 0 bases, with 6 bases left in between. The V gene's germline CDR1 is SGDLS and CDR2 YYNGEE. The CDR3 runs 14 residues. CDR3 sequence: CASSVKGSYNEQFF. In DNA, the CDR3 is TGTGCCAGCAGCGTCAAGGGCTCCTACAATGAGCAGTTCTTC.

This clonotype was observed a handful of times. The chain recombines TRBV6-6 with TRBJ2-5; 13 nucleotides match TRBD2. The CDR3 length is 16 residues. V shed 6 bases, J shed 7 bases, and the junction held 11 bases outside the gene matches. Germline V lookup: CDR1 MNHNY, CDR2 SVGAGI (reference sequence). Here the CDR3 DNA reads TGTGCCAGCAGCCGTACTAGCGGGGGGGCCCGGACGACCCAGTACTTC. This codes for CASSRTSGGARTTQYF.

This sequence joins TRBV6-1 and TRBJ1-1; D unresolved. CDR1 and CDR2 from the germline V gene are MNHNS and SASEGT. This CDR3 has 10 amino acids. The V gene lost 5 bases and the J gene lost 9 bases, with 7 bases spanning the gap. The CDR3 DNA reads as TGTGCCAGCAGTTACGGACAAGCTTTCTTT. It encodes CASSYGQAFF.

This clonotype was recorded a few times. The rearrangement uses TRBV7-9 and TRBJ2-3, with TRBD2 matching 12 bases. CDR3 length: 16 residues. CDR1 SEHNR and CDR2 FQNEAQ come from the germline V gene (reference sequence). The V and J ends lost 5 bases and 2 bases, in that order; junction bases with no gene match: 5. CDR3 region: CASSPLAGGYTDTQYF. The CDR3 DNA reads TGTGCCAGCAGCCCCCTAGCGGGGGGGTACACAGATACGCAGTATTTT. Together with reference TRBV7-9 and TRBJ2-3, the CDR3 gives the full variable domain: DTGVSQNPRHKITKRGQNVTFRCDPISEHNRLYWYRQTLGQGPEFLTYFQNEAQLEKSRLLSDRFSAERPKGSFSTLEIQRTEQGDSAMYLCASSPLAGGYTDTQYFGPGTRLTVL.

The chain employs TRBV7-2 and TRBJ1-5; D not resolved. V shed 5 bases and J shed 2 bases, with 13 bases lying between them. The CDR3 spans 15 residues. The V gene's germline CDR1 is SGHTA and CDR2 FQGNSA. The chain's CDR3 is CASSLHLSGNQPQHF. The CDR3 nucleotides read TGTGCCAGCAGCCTACACCTCTCGGGCAATCAGCCCCAGCATTTT.

J is TRBJ2-7 and V is TRBV20-1; maybe TRBD2 (6 bases). In germline, CDR1 is DFQATT, CDR2 SNEGSKA (reference sequence). This CDR3 spans 15 amino acids. V shed 6 bases and J shed 6 bases, with 24 bases lying between them. CDR3 sequence reads: CSAATLAMPVSEQYF. CDR3 nucleotide sequence: TGCAGTGCAGCAACCCTAGCGATGCCTGTCTCCGAGCAGTACTTC.

The chain recombines TRBV9 with TRBJ2-3, with D perhaps matching TRBD2 (5 bases). CDR1 is SGDLS and CDR2 is YYNGEE in the germline V gene. This CDR3 comprises 16 residues. V was shortened by 0 bases and J by 0 bases, with 11 bases between the two germline ends. The CDR3 bases are TGTGCCAGCAGCGTAGCTCTGGGAGCTAGCACAGATACGCAGTATTTT. It yields the protein CASSVALGASTDTQYF.

A few counts support this clonotype. This chain connects TRBV12-2 to TRBJ1-1; no check of the table's D call, TRBD1, against the DNA was made. TRBV12-2 is a pseudogene segment. The CDR3 runs to 16 residues. The DNA of the CDR3 is TGTGCAAGTCGCCAAGCCCGGGACAGGGAGTGGCTGAAGCTTTTCTTT. It translates to CASRQARDREWLKLFF.

This clonotype was seen a few times. This sequence joins TRBV12-3 or TRBV12-4 and TRBJ2-3; D uncertain. V shed 8 bases and J shed 0 bases, with 12 bases lying between them. This CDR3 spans 14 amino acids. CDR3 bases: TGTGCCAGCTCGTACAGCTCTAGCACAGATACGCAGTATTTT. Translation gives CASSYSSSTDTQYF.

This clonotype was seen only a few times. The CDR3 nucleotides read TGCAGTGCTACAGGACGGCCCCATGGCTACGAGCAGTACTTC. This codes for CSATGRPHGYEQYF. This rearrangement joins TRBV20-1 to TRBJ2-7; D ambiguous. Germline V CDR1 and CDR2: DFQATT, SNEGSKA (reference sequence). This CDR3 is built from 14 residues. V shed 4 bases and J shed 3 bases, with 16 bases lying between them.

This chain joins TRBV7-9 and TRBJ1-1, with D tentatively TRBD1 (6 bases). The germline V and J ends were trimmed by 11 bases and 1 base, with 14 bases remaining between them. This CDR3 region has 13 residues. Germline V gene sequence: CDR1 SEHNR, CDR2 FQNEAQ (reference sequence). CDR3: CAARATGNTEAFF. CDR3 nucleotide sequence: TGTGCCGCTCGAGCGACAGGGAACACTGAAGCTTTCTTT.

The V and J genes are TRBV30 and TRBJ1-2; no firm D call. Trimming took 3 bases from V and 8 from J, leaving 16 bases between them. The CDR3 is made up of 13 amino acids. Germline V gene sequence: CDR1 GTSNPN, CDR2 SVGIG (reference sequence). CDR3: CAWRGMASGGYTF. The CDR3 DNA reads TGTGCCTGGAGGGGCATGGCGTCCGGGGGCTACACCTTC. Full variable domain (rest looked up from reference TRBV30 and TRBJ1-2): SQTIHQWPATLVQPVGSPLSLECTVEGTSNPNLYWYRQAAGRGLQLLFYSVGIGQISSEVPQNLSASRPQDRQFILSSKKLLLSDSGFYLCAWRGMASGGYTFGSGTRLTVV.

This clonotype was picked up many times. V is TRBV11-2 and J is TRBJ2-7; D is undetermined. V lost 4 bases and J lost 4, with 17 bases in between. Germline values: CDR1 SGHAT, CDR2 FQNNGV. This CDR3 has 15 residues. The CDR3, as DNA: TGTGCCAGCAGCTCACTCCCCGGGCTCCCTTACGAGCAGTACTTC. Protein sequence: CASSSLPGLPYEQYF.

This clonotype was recorded at least ten times. This chain connects TRBV3-1 to TRBJ2-7; possibly TRBD2 for D (5 bases). V was clipped by 5 bases and J by 7 bases, with 15 bases between them. CDR1 and CDR2 (germline): LGHDT, YNNKEL (reference sequence). The CDR3 loop spans 13 amino acids. The CDR3 sequence: CASSSGFHREQYF. The CDR3, as DNA: TGTGCCAGCAGCTCGGGATTTCATAGGGAGCAGTACTTC.

This clonotype appeared a few times. DNA of the CDR3: TGCAGCGTTCCCAAGACAGGGTTCACCGGGGAGCTGTTTTTT. This codes for CSVPKTGFTGELFF. This sequence joins TRBV29-1 and TRBJ2-2, with TRBD1 matching 7 bases. With V trimmed by 5 bases and J by 4 bases, 7 bases remained unmatched. The CDR3 runs to 14 residues. Germline CDR1 and CDR2: SQVTM and ANQGSEA.

The sample holds a few counts of this clonotype. The V and J genes are TRBV19 and TRBJ2-6; D remains unclear. CDR1 and CDR2 from the germline V gene are LNHDA and SQIVND (reference sequence). This CDR3 has 15 residues. The ends were cut back, 3 bases at V and 2 bases at J, with 8 bases in the middle. The chain's CDR3 is CASSIQQAGANVLTF. The CDR3 DNA is TGTGCCAGTAGTATCCAACAAGCTGGGGCCAACGTCCTGACTTTC. The full variable domain, rest sourced from reference TRBV19 and TRBJ2-6, is DGGITQSPKYLFRKEGQNVTLSCEQNLNHDAMYWYRQDPGQGLRLIYYSQIVNDFQKGDIAEGYSVSREKKESFPLTVTSAQKNPTAFYLCASSIQQAGANVLTFGAGSRLTVL.

The V and J genes are TRBV21-1 and TRBJ1-1; no check of the table's D call, TRBD1, against the DNA was made. TRBV21-1 corresponds to a pseudogene. The CDR3 has 15 amino acids. The CDR3 loop is CASSPLETGLTEAFF. As DNA, the CDR3 is TGTGCCAGCAGCCCTCTAGAGACAGGGCTCACTGAAGCTTTCTTT.